The clone carrying this T cell receptor beta chain has a handful of counts. Its target is not known. This record comes from a study of blood T cells in healthy people across ages. The second PCR ran about 6 to 11 cycles with a sample-barcoded 5' primer and J-beta primers. TCRdb redid the calling of the 5' RACE reads with MiXCR, one entry per CDR3 protein. The sample has fewer than 2,000,000 distinct CDR3 sequences, roughly a third seen once. The study, taken as a whole, reports: Because sorting was not performed, PBMCs prevented conclusive naive versus antigen-experienced comparison.

Isolation of PBMCs gave at least 7 million cells per sample. Extraction yielded at least 6 micrograms of total RNA per sample. The sequenced sample consisted of blood. The TCR sequence derives from a woman younger than 45 in good health.

The CDR3 DNA follows: TGTGCCAGCAGCCAAGAGGGGCAGGGGGCCTCCTACGAGCAGTACTTC. This translates into CASSQEGQGASYEQYF. The rearrangement uses TRBV4-2 and TRBJ2-7; 8 positions match TRBD1. The CDR3 runs 16 residues. Germline-derived CDR1 and CDR2 are LGHNA and YNFKEQ. V lost 0 bases and J lost 0; bases outside the gene matches: 4.